Listed below are T cell receptor beta chains from one sample, sequenced in a study of human T cells and chemical hapten exposure. TCRdb re-called the RACE reads through MiXCR, storing one row per CDR3 protein. The table includes nearly 350,000 distinct CDR3 sequences, around 7% detected once. This material consisted of whole blood, taken in connection with sensitization to the hapten diphenylcyclopropenone (DPC). The origin of the receptors is a young woman with alopecia areata. Some clones in this sample may be carry-over from other donors' samples. Both conserved end residues are trimmed from each CDR3. Fields, in order: J gene, V gene, clone size, CDR3 protein. Expanded clones get a size class; other rows say once, few or many, or leave the size out.

TRBJ2-3 | TRBV11-3 | NA | ASSESGGGAGTDTQY
TRBJ1-4 | TRBV12-3/TRBV12-4 | NA | ASSNQGQVATNEKLF
TRBJ1-5 | TRBV7-9 | NA | ASEMDSNQPQH
TRBJ1-1 | TRBV18 | NA | ASSPTLQGGKLPRAVDTEAF
TRBJ2-6 | TRBV18 | few | ASSPWADSGANVLT
TRBJ1-5 | TRBV18 | NA | ASSPGQGIQPQH
TRBJ2-1 | TRBV7-9 | few | ASRPSSGGAGCF
TRBJ1-1 | TRBV6-5 | once | ASSYSGQGDEAF
TRBJ2-3 | TRBV5-6 | few | ASSGQASTDTQY
TRBJ2-3 | TRBV24-1 | many | ATSARDTQY
TRBJ2-3 | TRBV20-1 | NA | SITRGADTQY
TRBJ2-1 | TRBV5-8 | few | ATGTGTSEQF
TRBJ1-2 | TRBV7-2 | NA | ASSLGYRGSDYGYT
TRBJ2-2 | TRBV3-1 | many | ASSLWDRESSGELF
TRBJ2-1 | TRBV4-1 | many | ASSQDKQVPKF
TRBJ2-5 | TRBV10-3 | many | AISGPGGGDETQY
TRBJ1-1 | TRBV24-1 | many | ATSSGSTEAF
TRBJ1-4 | TRBV10-3 | NA | AISEGGEKLF
TRBJ2-3 | TRBV9 | NA | ASSATTALGYTQY
TRBJ2-1 | TRBV27 | few | ASSLGTGRVNEQF
TRBJ1-1 | TRBV20-1 | few | SAIPDTNTEAF
TRBJ1-2 | TRBV5-6 | few | ASSLERGGSFGYT
TRBJ2-5 | TRBV7-2 | few | ASSLGEKTQY
TRBJ2-3 | TRBV7-2 | many | ASSLALSVDTQY
TRBJ2-1 | TRBV7-2 | many | ASSSGQGALFKF
TRBJ1-2 | TRBV7-2 | NA | ASSLEGKGENYGYT
TRBJ1-6 | TRBV2 | NA | ATPGQGSPLH
TRBJ2-4 | TRBV4-1 | NA | ASSQVRAKNIQY
TRBJ2-5 | TRBV7-2 | NA | ASSLEGATRETQY
TRBJ2-2 | TRBV5-1 | few | ASSPDRDNTGELF
TRBJ2-1 | TRBV7-9 | many | ASSLATLAGAYNEQF
TRBJ2-3 | TRBV14 | many | ASSQGLRGTDTQY
TRBJ2-7 | TRBV27 | few | ASSLRGSLYEQY
TRBJ2-7 | TRBV29-1 | many | SAGPRDRGQEQY
TRBJ2-6 | TRBV9 | NA | ASSTHNSDSGANVLT
TRBJ2-3 | TRBV6-5 | NA | ASSYASTDTQY
TRBJ2-1 | TRBV6-2/TRBV6-3 | NA | ASSYPGATLF